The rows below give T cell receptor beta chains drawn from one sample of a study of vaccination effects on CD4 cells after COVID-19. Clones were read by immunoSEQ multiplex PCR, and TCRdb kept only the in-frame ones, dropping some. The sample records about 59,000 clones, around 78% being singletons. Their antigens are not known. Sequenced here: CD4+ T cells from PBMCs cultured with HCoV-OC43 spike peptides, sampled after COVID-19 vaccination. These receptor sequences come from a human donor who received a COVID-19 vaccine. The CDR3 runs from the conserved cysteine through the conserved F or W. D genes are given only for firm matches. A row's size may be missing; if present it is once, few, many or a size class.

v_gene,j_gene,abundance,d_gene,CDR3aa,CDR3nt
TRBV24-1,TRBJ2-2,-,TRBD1,CAADSSGTGGTGELFF,TGTGCCGCCGATTCATCCGGGACAGGAGGCACCGGGGAGCTGTTTTTT
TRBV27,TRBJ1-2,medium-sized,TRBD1,CASRRDRAHGYTF,TGTGCCAGCAGGCGGGACAGGGCGCATGGCTACACCTTC
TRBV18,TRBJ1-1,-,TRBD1,CASSLHGTGVSKNTEAFF,TGTGCCAGCTCACTACATGGGACAGGGGTTTCAAAGAACACTGAAGCTTTCTTT
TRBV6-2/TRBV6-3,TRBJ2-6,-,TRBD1,CASSKNTGTGHSGANVLTF,TGTGCCAGCAGTAAAAACACCGGGACAGGCCACTCTGGGGCCAACGTCCTGACTTTC
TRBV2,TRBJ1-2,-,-,CASSPDTGGYGYTF,TGTGCCAGCAGTCCTGACACGGGTGGCTATGGCTACACCTTC
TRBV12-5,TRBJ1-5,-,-,CASGLTEDGKVINQPQHF,TGTGCTAGTGGTTTGACAGAGGACGGAAAGGTAATCAATCAGCCCCAGCATTTT
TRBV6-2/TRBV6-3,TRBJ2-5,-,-,CASSSNRGAKTQYF,TGTGCCAGCAGCTCGAATAGGGGCGCGAAGACCCAGTACTTC
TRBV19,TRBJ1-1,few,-,CASSKGYTEAFF,TGTGCCAGTAGTAAGGGATACACTGAAGCTTTCTTT
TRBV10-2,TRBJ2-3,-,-,CASSESGRTDTQYF,TGCGCCAGCAGTGAGTCGGGTCGCACAGATACGCAGTATTTT
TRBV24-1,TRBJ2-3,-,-,CATSDRSTDTQYF,TGTGCCACCAGTGACCGATCGACAGATACGCAGTATTTT
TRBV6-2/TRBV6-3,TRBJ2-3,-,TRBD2,CASSSRLAGGPIVDTQYF,TGTGCCAGCAGTTCCCGGCTAGCGGGGGGGCCGATCGTAGATACGCAGTATTTT
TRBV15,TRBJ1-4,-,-,CATSRVAGINEKLFF,TGTGCCACCAGCAGAGTAGCAGGGATTAATGAAAAACTGTTTTTT
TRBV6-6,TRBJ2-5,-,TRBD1,CASKDRASGQETQYF,TGTGCCAGCAAAGACAGGGCCAGTGGCCAAGAGACCCAGTACTTC
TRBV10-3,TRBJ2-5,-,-,CAISESTGGDQETQYF,TGTGCCATCAGTGAGTCAACAGGAGGGGACCAAGAGACCCAGTACTTC
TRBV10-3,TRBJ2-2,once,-,CAIKSSGTGELFF,TGTGCCATCAAGTCATCGGGGACCGGGGAGCTGTTTTTT
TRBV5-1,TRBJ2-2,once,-,CASSFVIVGSPGELFF,TGCGCCAGCAGCTTCGTTATAGTCGGGAGCCCCGGGGAGCTGTTTTTT
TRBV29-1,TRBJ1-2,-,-,CSVGTGVYGYTF,TGCAGCGTCGGGACCGGAGTTTATGGCTACACCTTC
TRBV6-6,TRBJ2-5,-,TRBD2,CASSPDHPGGGAQTQYF,TGTGCCAGCAGTCCAGACCACCCGGGCGGGGGGGCCCAGACCCAGTACTTC
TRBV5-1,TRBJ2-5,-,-,CASSTTLSKETQYF,TGCGCCAGCAGCACTACCCTTTCGAAAGAGACCCAGTACTTC
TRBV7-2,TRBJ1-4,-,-,CASSFSGLGEKLFF,TGTGCCAGCAGCTTCTCGGGGCTCGGTGAAAAACTGTTTTTT
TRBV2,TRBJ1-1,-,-,CASRVRANTEAFF,TGTGCCAGCAGGGTAAGGGCCAACACTGAAGCTTTCTTT
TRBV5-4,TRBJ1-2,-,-,CASSLTPTGYGYTF,TGTGCCAGCAGCTTGACCCCCACAGGATATGGCTACACCTTC
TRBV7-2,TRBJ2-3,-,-,CASSSTNQPTDTQYF,TGTGCCAGCAGCTCCACAAACCAACCCACAGATACGCAGTATTTT
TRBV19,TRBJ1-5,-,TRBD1,CASSDRVRQPQHF,TGTGCCAGTAGTGACAGGGTCCGTCAGCCCCAGCATTTT
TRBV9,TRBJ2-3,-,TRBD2,CASSPGTSGALLAITQYF,TGTGCCAGCAGCCCCGGGACTAGCGGGGCCCTCCTAGCGATTACGCAGTATTTT
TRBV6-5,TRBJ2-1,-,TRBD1,CASSFYGQGNEQFF,TGTGCCAGCAGTTTCTATGGACAGGGGAATGAGCAGTTCTTC
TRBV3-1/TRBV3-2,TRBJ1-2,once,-,CASSQVPRTPYGYTF,TGTGCCAGCAGCCAAGTGCCGAGAACCCCCTATGGCTACACCTTC
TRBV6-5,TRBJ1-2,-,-,CASRDPWEANYGYTF,TGTGCCAGCAGGGACCCCTGGGAAGCTAACTATGGCTACACCTTC
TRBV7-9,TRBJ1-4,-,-,CASSLGGGNEKLFF,TGTGCCAGCAGCTTAGGGGGGGGAAATGAAAAACTGTTTTTT
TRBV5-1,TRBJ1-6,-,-,CASRQGNSPLHF,TGCGCCAGCAGACAGGGTAATTCACCCCTCCACTTT
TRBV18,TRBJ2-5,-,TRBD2,CASSPVSSGGAAETQYF,TGTGCCAGCTCACCAGTGTCTAGCGGGGGGGCCGCAGAGACCCAGTACTTC
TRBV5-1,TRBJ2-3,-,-,CASSQEGELSTDTQYF,TGCGCCAGCAGTCAGGAAGGGGAGTTGAGCACAGATACGCAGTATTTT
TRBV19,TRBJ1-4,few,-,CASRGLSTNEKLFF,TGTGCCAGTCGGGGACTTTCAACTAATGAAAAACTGTTTTTT
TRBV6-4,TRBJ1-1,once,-,CASSPEGFF,TGTGCCAGCAGTCCCGAGGGTTTCTTT
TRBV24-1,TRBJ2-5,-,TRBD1,CATSDRTDRGRETQYF,TGTGCCACCAGTGACCGGACCGACAGGGGAAGAGAGACCCAGTACTTC
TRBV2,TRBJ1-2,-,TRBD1,CASSVVTGDYGYTF,TGTGCCAGCAGTGTCGTGACAGGGGACTATGGCTACACCTTC
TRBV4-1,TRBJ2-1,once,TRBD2,CASSHPTGGSYNEQFF,TGCGCCAGCAGCCACCCGACCGGGGGGTCCTACAATGAGCAGTTCTTC
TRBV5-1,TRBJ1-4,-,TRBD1,CASSSRTGSTEKLFF,TGCGCCAGCAGCTCAAGGACAGGGAGTACGGAAAAACTGTTTTTT
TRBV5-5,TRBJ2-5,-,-,CASSLAGNQETQYF,TGTGCCAGCAGCTTGGCAGGGAACCAAGAGACCCAGTACTTC
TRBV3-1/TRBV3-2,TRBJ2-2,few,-,CASSPQILVNTGELFF,TGTGCCAGCAGCCCCCAAATTCTAGTGAACACCGGGGAGCTGTTTTTT
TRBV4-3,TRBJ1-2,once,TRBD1,CASSQDRQGVYTF,TGCGCCAGCAGCCAAGATAGACAGGGGGTTTACACCTTC
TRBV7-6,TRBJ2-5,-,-,CASSWRQGQETQYF,TGTGCCAGCAGCTGGCGGCAGGGGCAAGAGACCCAGTACTTC
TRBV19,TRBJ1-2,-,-,CASSIDGRYNGYTF,TGTGCCAGTAGTATAGATGGCAGATACAACGGCTACACCTTC
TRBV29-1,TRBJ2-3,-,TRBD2,CSGISGGAADTQYF,TGCAGCGGCATTAGCGGGGGGGCAGCAGATACGCAGTATTTT
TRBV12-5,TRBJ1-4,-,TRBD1,CASGPDRAEKLFF,TGTGCTAGTGGCCCCGACAGGGCTGAAAAACTGTTTTTT
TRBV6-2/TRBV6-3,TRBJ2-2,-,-,CASSPGARPNTGELFF,TGTGCCAGCAGCCCTGGGGCCCGACCGAACACCGGGGAGCTGTTTTTT
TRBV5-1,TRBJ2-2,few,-,CASRANTGELFF,TGCGCCAGCAGGGCTAACACCGGGGAGCTGTTTTTT
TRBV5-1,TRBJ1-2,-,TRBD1,CASSSDRVGAYGYTF,TGCGCCAGCAGCTCAGACAGGGTGGGCGCCTATGGCTACACCTTC